This T cell receptor (beta chain) was captured by sequencing in a study of T cell repertoires in cytomegalovirus infection (dated 2019 in TCRdb). Context from the whole study: Recently identified HLA-C-restricted CMV epitopes, whose presentation resists viral immunomodulation, were targeted by peptide stimulations together with well-studied HLA-B-restricted epitopes. Donor HLA type was relevant to the analysis, as public TCR beta signatures indicated carriage of CMV infection together with the matching HLA type.

The treatment or condition label, read with the paper, signifies: in vitro stimulation with specific CMV peptide epitopes to enrich CMV-specific T cells. Notes on this clonotype: What antigen it recognizes has not been identified. Nothing much larger sits one base from this clone, and base qualities are not available.

The CDR3 measures 16 amino acids from cysteine to phenylalanine. Only the CDR3 region is kept as DNA, spanning 48 bases read in frame from base 1. The germline V gene provides CDR1 LGHNA and CDR2 YNFKEQ. V is trimmed back by 1 base and J by 5 bases, and the junction contains 5 bases that no gene match accounts for. What the authors observed across the whole study: The ex vivo response was dominated by HLA-C-restricted CMV-specific TCR beta clonotypes, which also provided the single most frequent clonotype in two of eight donors. In both this cohort and an independent approximately 370-donor cohort, the cumulative frequency of public TCR beta family members distinguished carriers of CMV infection plus the relevant HLA type.

Reads for this sample came from an Illumina HiSeq 1500. Using fastp trimming at Q25 and MiXCR clonotype assembly, TCRdb reanalyzed the public sequencing data and kept in-frame beta chains. Rows are combined by CDR3 protein, so each entry shows the most common genes and DNA. The sample records 50,000 or so distinct CDR3 sequences, roughly 19% of which are singletons. The ten largest account for roughly 53% of the sample. The sequencing here drew on CD8+ T cells from cultured PBMCs, taken from culture after CMV antigen stimulation. The receptor comes from a human donor in good health (CMV status not recorded). Some clones in this sample may be carry-over from other donors' samples. The chain employs TRBV4-2 and TRBJ2-2; 9 of the junction bases match TRBD1. CDR3 protein: CASSQVTGGMTGELFF. The sequenced DNA is TGTGCCAGCAGCCAAGTAACAGGGGGCATGACCGGGGAGCTGTTTTTT.